A single sample gave rise to the 24 T cell receptor beta chains below, sequenced in a study of a mutant IDH1 vaccine in newly diagnosed glioma. The table came from immunoSEQ multiplex PCR; TCRdb's copy has only in-frame clones and leaves some out. Seen here are 35,000 to 45,000 clones, roughly 71% observed once, and the top ten hold 7.5% to 10%. Their target antigens are unknown. Time point indicated: week 47, end of study. Vaccination comprised doses that each held 300 ug of mutant IDH1 20-mer peptide, plus topical imiquimod. The material sequenced was PBMCs, taken from a glioma patient whose treatment included an IDH1 peptide vaccine. Source of these receptors: a man in his forties with glioma.

The CDR3 sequence: CASSLAESGGYEQYF. The CDR3 nucleotides are TGTGCCAGCTCCCTAGCGGAGAGCGGTGGTTACGAGCAGTACTTC. This chain joins TRBV18 and TRBJ2-7; 7 positions match TRBD2. Germline trimming cut 6 bases from V and 4 bases from J; bases unmatched to any gene: 12. Germline assignment: CDR1 KGHSH and CDR2 LQKENI. CDR3 length: 15 residues. The variable domain in full, with the rest retrieved from reference TRBV18 and TRBJ2-7, is NAGVMQNPRHLVRRRGQEARLRCSPMKGHSHVYWYRQLPEEGLKFMVYLQKENIIDESGMPKERFSAEFPKEGPSILRIQQVVRGDSAAYFCASSLAESGGYEQYFGPGTRLTVT.

The rearrangement links TRBV9 to TRBJ2-7; TRBD1 might be the D (6 bases). The CDR3 has 14 amino acids. V was shortened by 5 bases and J by 6 bases, with 18 bases between the two germline ends. CDR1 is SGDLS and CDR2 is YYNGEE in the germline V gene. This CDR3 is CASSFGLQGSEQYF. CDR3 in DNA: TGTGCCAGCAGTTTTGGATTGCAGGGGTCCGAGCAGTACTTC. Complete variable domain (other parts from reference TRBV9 and TRBJ2-7): DSGVTQTPKHLITATGQRVTLRCSPRSGDLSVYWYQQSLDQGLQFLIQYYNGEERAKGNILERFSAQQFPDLHSELNLSSLELGDSALYFCASSFGLQGSEQYFGPGTRLTVT.

This clone was detected only a few times. The chain is built from TRBV30 and TRBJ2-6; 7 bases are a match to TRBD2. Germline V lookup: CDR1 GTSNPN, CDR2 SVGIG (reference sequence). With V trimmed by 3 bases and J by 2 bases, 4 bases remained unmatched. CDR3 length: 15 residues. The CDR3 sequence is CAWRTGGPGANVLTF. The CDR3, as DNA: TGTGCCTGGAGGACGGGGGGACCTGGGGCCAACGTCCTGACTTTC. The full variable domain, completed using reference TRBV30 and TRBJ2-6, is SQTIHQWPATLVQPVGSPLSLECTVEGTSNPNLYWYRQAAGRGLQLLFYSVGIGQISSEVPQNLSASRPQDRQFILSSKKLLLSDSGFYLCAWRTGGPGANVLTFGAGSRLTVL.

This sequence joins TRBV5-1 and TRBJ2-3; unclear D gene. CDR1 SGHRS and CDR2 YFSETQ come from the germline V gene. There are 14 residues in the CDR3. V was pared by 0 bases and J by 4 bases, with 9 bases between. Here the CDR3 DNA reads TGCGCCAGCAGCTTGGTTCCCAGCGCAGATACGCAGTATTTT. Residues: CASSLVPSADTQYF.

The chain uses TRBV7-2 and TRBJ1-2; 7 bases match TRBD1. The CDR3 has 14 residues. The junction had 9 bases not matched to a gene; V was cut back by 3 bases and J by 8 bases. Looked up from germline, CDR1 is SGHTA and CDR2 is FQGNSA. CDR3 protein: CASSLQEGAGGYTF. CDR3 nucleotides: TGTGCCAGCAGCTTGCAGGAGGGGGCAGGAGGCTACACCTTC.

This clone was found once. The chain recombines TRBV6-5 with TRBJ2-1; D unclear. Germline V gives CDR1 MNHEY, CDR2 SVGAGI. Trimming cost V 5 bases and J 0 bases, with 11 bases left between them. The CDR3 covers 15 residues. This CDR3 is CASSPQESSYNEQFF. CDR3 in DNA: TGTGCCAGCAGTCCCCAAGAGTCCTCCTACAATGAGCAGTTCTTC.

This clone was observed a few times. The gene calls are TRBV28 and TRBJ1-1, with D unclear. The V gene's germline CDR1 is MDHEN and CDR2 SYDVKM. CDR3 length: 14 residues. Trimming removed 6 bases at V and 0 bases at J, with 11 bases between. In DNA, the CDR3 is TGTGCCAGCAGGCCGGCTGGGATGAACACTGAAGCTTTCTTT. Its translation is CASRPAGMNTEAFF.

This chain joins TRBV27 and TRBJ1-2; D is undetermined. The germline V gene has CDR1 MNHEY and CDR2 SMNVEV (reference sequence). The CDR3 contains 13 residues. Trimming shortened V by 4 bases and J by 3 bases, and 9 bases separated the two germline ends. CDR3 amino acids: CASSSGLDYGYTF. CDR3 in DNA: TGTGCCAGCAGTTCGGGGTTGGACTATGGCTACACCTTC.

The chain combines TRBV18 with TRBJ1-3; 8 nucleotides line up with TRBD1. CDR3 length equals 14 residues. Germline V lookup: CDR1 KGHSH, CDR2 LQKENI. J was trimmed by 5 bases and V by 7 bases; bases with no gene match: 7. The CDR3 DNA reads as TGTGCCAGCTTAGCGGGACAGGCAAGAAACACCATATATTTT. Translation: CASLAGQARNTIYF. The full variable domain, completed using reference TRBV18 and TRBJ1-3, is NAGVMQNPRHLVRRRGQEARLRCSPMKGHSHVYWYRQLPEEGLKFMVYLQKENIIDESGMPKERFSAEFPKEGPSILRIQQVVRGDSAAYFCASLAGQARNTIYFGEGSWLTVV.

The genes are TRBV6-4 and TRBJ2-1; 7 nucleotides match TRBD1. V gave up 4 bases and J gave up 5 bases; unmatched junction bases: 11. The CDR3 contains 16 residues. Germline V gives CDR1 MRHNA, CDR2 SNTAGT. DNA of the CDR3: TGTGCCAGCAGTGGAGAGCACAGGGGTGGCCACAATGAGCAGTTCTTC. Its translation is CASSGEHRGGHNEQFF.

The chain employs TRBV14 and TRBJ2-1, with 7 bases fitting TRBD2. Germline values: CDR1 SGHDN, CDR2 FVKESK. This CDR3 has 17 amino acids. The trim removed 0 bases at V and 7 bases at J, leaving 12 bases unmatched. The CDR3 DNA is TGTGCCAGCAGCCAAGACCCGGGACCTTGGGGGGGAAATGAGCAGTTCTTC. Translating gives CASSQDPGPWGGNEQFF.

The chain carries TRBV30 and TRBJ2-3, with 9 bases lining up with TRBD1. J was trimmed by 1 base and V by 2 bases; bases with no gene match: 7. The CDR3 extends over 16 amino acids. From germline, CDR1 is GTSNPN and CDR2 SVGIG (reference sequence). This CDR3 is CAWSIRTGAGTDTQYF. CDR3 bases: TGTGCCTGGAGTATCAGGACAGGGGCTGGCACAGATACGCAGTATTTT.

The chain joins TRBV9 to TRBJ2-3; TRBD2 is a possible D gene (6 bases). The CDR3 covers 14 residues. Trimming took off 0 bases at V and 6 bases at J, with 11 bases between the two ends. Germline CDR1 is SGDLS and CDR2 is YYNGEE. Written as DNA, the CDR3 is TGTGCCAGCAGCGTAGGAGGCGGGGAGGATACGCAGTATTTT. Residues: CASSVGGGEDTQYF. Variable domain in full (rest from reference TRBV9 and TRBJ2-3): DSGVTQTPKHLITATGQRVTLRCSPRSGDLSVYWYQQSLDQGLQFLIQYYNGEERAKGNILERFSAQQFPDLHSELNLSSLELGDSALYFCASSVGGGEDTQYFGPGTRLTVL.

The chain employs TRBV11-3 and TRBJ2-7, with D unresolved. Per germline, CDR1 SGHNT and CDR2 YENEEA. V lost 1 base, J lost 0 bases, and 10 bases lay in between. This CDR3 spans 15 amino acids. The CDR3, as DNA: TGTGCCAGCAGCTTAGGACGGACGAGCTCCTACGAGCAGTACGTC. Its protein product is CASSLGRTSSYEQYV.

The gene calls are TRBV10-3 and TRBJ2-7; D is uncertain. The CDR3 has 13 residues. Trimming removed 0 bases at V and 4 bases at J, with 7 bases between. Germline values: CDR1 ENHRY, CDR2 SYGVKD. The CDR3 is CAISESSMYEQYV. CDR3 sequence (DNA): TGTGCCATCAGTGAGTCGAGCATGTACGAGCAGTACGTC.

This clone was counted a single time. CDR3 sequence reads: CATSRDLPGLAYEQYV. Written as DNA, the CDR3 is TGTGCCACCAGCAGAGACCTACCGGGACTAGCATACGAGCAGTACGTC. The V and J genes are TRBV15 and TRBJ2-7; TRBD2 agrees at 9 bases. V lost 0 bases to trimming and J lost 4 bases; unmatched junction nucleotides: 7. The CDR3 is 16 residues long. The germline V gene encodes CDR1 LNHNV and CDR2 YYDKDF (reference sequence).

This chain links TRBV2 with TRBJ2-3, with unresolved D. The germline V and J ends were trimmed by 6 bases and 0 bases, with 10 bases remaining between them. The length of the CDR3 is 14 residues. The germline CDR1 and CDR2 sequences are SNHLY and FYNNEI. CDR3 DNA sequence: TGTGCCAGCAGCCTAGTGGGGAGCACAGATACGCAGTATTTT. It yields the protein CASSLVGSTDTQYF.

This rearrangement joins TRBV2 to TRBJ1-2, with D hard to call. The CDR3 spans 15 residues. The germline gives CDR1 SNHLY, CDR2 FYNNEI. The ends were cut back, 1 base at V and 3 bases at J, with 12 bases in the middle. CDR3 DNA sequence: TGTGCCAGCAGTGAAGGGGAGAGGACCTACTATGGCTACACCTTC. Amino acids: CASSEGERTYYGYTF.

The J gene is TRBJ1-2, the V gene TRBV27; 8 bases are a match to TRBD1. There are 14 residues in the CDR3. Losses at the gene ends were 4 bases for V and 5 bases for J; bases not matched to a gene: 6. CDR1 is MNHEY, CDR2 SMNVEV, per germline (reference sequence). The chain's CDR3 is CASSSTGGDYGYTF. As DNA, the CDR3 is TGTGCCAGCAGTTCAACAGGGGGGGATTATGGCTACACCTTC.

The V gene is TRBV18, the J gene TRBJ2-2; 7 nucleotides agree with TRBD1. J was trimmed by 3 bases and V by 1 base; bases with no gene match: 5. Germline-derived CDR1 and CDR2 are KGHSH and LQKENI. The CDR3 length is 16 residues. CDR3 bases: TGTGCCAGCTCACCACAGGGGGCCGGTTACACCGGGGAGCTGTTTTTT. As protein: CASSPQGAGYTGELFF.

The V gene is TRBV2, the J gene TRBJ1-5, with 9 bases that match TRBD1. The germline CDR1 and CDR2 sequences are SNHLY and FYNNEI. The CDR3 contains 15 residues. V dropped 3 bases and J dropped 4; count of bases not matched to a gene: 4. DNA for the CDR3: TGTGCCAGCAGTGACCAGGACAGGGGTAATCAGCCCCAGCATTTT. This translates into CASSDQDRGNQPQHF. Full variable domain (outside the CDR3, taken from reference TRBV2 and TRBJ1-5): EPEVTQTPSHQVTQMGQEVILRCVPISNHLYFYWYRQILGQKVEFLVSFYNNEISEKSEIFDDQFSVERPDGSNFTLKIRSTKLEDSAMYFCASSDQDRGNQPQHFGDGTRLSIL.

The chain has TRBV28 and TRBJ1-1, with TRBD1 as a possible D gene (5 bases). The germline gives CDR1 MDHEN, CDR2 SYDVKM. The CDR3 is 13 residues long. The V and J ends lost 11 bases and 1 base respectively, with 14 bases between them. This CDR3 reads CAAPGTANTEAFF. The CDR3 nucleotides read TGTGCCGCCCCCGGGACCGCGAACACTGAAGCTTTCTTT. Combining the CDR3 with reference TRBV28 and TRBJ1-1 gives the whole variable domain DVKVTQSSRYLVKRTGEKVFLECVQDMDHENMFWYRQDPGLGLRLIYFSYDVKMKEKGDIPEGYSVSREKKERFSLILESASTNQTSMYLCAAPGTANTEAFFGQGTRLTVV.

This chain uses TRBV7-9 with TRBJ2-1; 10 bases map to TRBD2. This CDR3 comprises 16 residues. V lost 5 bases to trimming and J lost 6 bases; unmatched junction nucleotides: 10. Per germline, CDR1 SEHNR and CDR2 FQNEAQ (reference sequence). The CDR3 loop reads CASSTRLAGGANEQFF. The CDR3 DNA reads TGTGCCAGCAGCACAAGACTAGCGGGCGGGGCCAATGAGCAGTTCTTC.

This clone was counted a single time. This chain joins TRBV10-2 and TRBJ2-5; no clear D. CDR1 and CDR2 (germline): WSHSY, SAAADI. Trimming took 8 bases from V and 1 from J, leaving 20 bases between them. The CDR3 sequence is 16 residues long. The DNA for the CDR3 is TGCGCCAGCCCCCCCGCCAGGCAGCCCCCCCAAGAGACCCAGTACTTC. Translating it yields CASPPARQPPQETQYF.